The 29 T cell receptor beta chains below all came from one sample that was sequenced in a study of T cells after yellow fever vaccination. TCRdb recomputed calls from the 5' RACE reads with MiXCR, one row per CDR3 protein. The sample consists of some 220,000 distinct CDR3 sequences, about 3% of them appearing once. This material consisted of CD4+ T cells sorted from PBMCs, taken 10 days after the yellow fever booster vaccination. Every receptor here comes from a man aged 18-30 years who received the YFV17D yellow fever vaccine.

This clonotype was observed at least ten times. The chain has TRBV19 and TRBJ1-2; D is perhaps TRBD1 (6 bases). The germline gives CDR1 LNHDA, CDR2 SQIVND (reference sequence). The CDR3 has 16 residues. Trimming removed 4 bases from V and 1 base from J, with 16 bases in between. The CDR3: CASSTEQGPINYGYTF. CDR3 coding DNA: TGTGCCAGTAGTACCGAACAGGGACCGATTAACTATGGCTACACCTTC. Filled out from reference TRBV19 and TRBJ1-2, the complete variable domain reads DGGITQSPKYLFRKEGQNVTLSCEQNLNHDAMYWYRQDPGQGLRLIYYSQIVNDFQKGDIAEGYSVSREKKESFPLTVTSAQKNPTAFYLCASSTEQGPINYGYTFGSGTRLTVV.

This clonotype was counted between two and nine times. The CDR3 here is CASSPTGEAFF. CDR3 nucleotides: TGTGCCAGCAGTCCCACGGGTGAAGCTTTCTTT. This chain connects TRBV28 to TRBJ1-1, with no clear D. CDR3 length: 11 residues. The germline V gene has CDR1 MDHEN and CDR2 SYDVKM. V gave up 5 bases and J gave up 7 bases, with 8 bases separating them.

This clonotype was recorded many times. V and J are TRBV4-1 and TRBJ2-1; possible D gene TRBD2, 6 bases. Per germline, CDR1 MGHRA and CDR2 YSYEKL. The CDR3 consists of 14 residues. The germline V and J ends were trimmed by 5 bases and 3 bases, with 11 bases remaining between them. CDR3 loop: CASSVGGVYNEQFF. The CDR3, as DNA: TGCGCCAGCAGCGTCGGGGGAGTCTACAATGAGCAGTTCTTC.

Only a few counts were recorded for this clonotype. The chain couples TRBV20-1 to TRBJ2-3; D not certain. Germline V gene sequence: CDR1 DFQATT, CDR2 SNEGSKA (reference sequence). The ends were cut back, 4 bases at V and 1 base at J, with 12 bases in the middle. This CDR3 has 14 residues. CDR3 in DNA: TGCAGTGCTACGGTTGGATCCGGCACAGATACGCAGTATTTT. Translating gives CSATVGSGTDTQYF.

This clonotype was seen only a few times. The V gene is TRBV4-3, the J gene TRBJ2-1; D gene unclear. The CDR3 length is 14 residues. Germline V gene lookup returns CDR1 LGHNA and CDR2 YSLEER. V lost 1 base and J 5 bases, leaving 9 bases between the germline ends. The CDR3 coding sequence is TGCGCCAGCAGCCAAGGGCTGGGCAACAATGAGCAGTTCTTC. It translates to CASSQGLGNNEQFF.

Only a few counts were recorded for this clonotype. J is TRBJ1-6 and V is TRBV20-1, with D possibly TRBD1 on 6 matching bases. The CDR3 sequence is 14 residues long. Per germline, CDR1 DFQATT and CDR2 SNEGSKA (reference sequence). The V and J ends lost 5 bases and 7 bases respectively, with 15 bases between them. This CDR3 is CSARPGHGNSPLHF. The DNA for the CDR3 is TGCAGTGCTCGGCCGGGACACGGGAATTCACCCCTCCACTTT.

This clonotype has at least ten counts. The CDR3 loop reads CASSPATGTNTGELFF. CDR3 nucleotide sequence: TGCGCCAGCAGCCCGGCGACAGGGACAAACACCGGGGAGCTGTTTTTT. The genes are TRBV5-1 and TRBJ2-2; 7 nucleotides agree with TRBD1. The CDR3 runs 16 residues. Germline lookup yields CDR1 SGHRS and CDR2 YFSETQ. With V trimmed by 4 bases and J by 2 bases, 8 bases remained unmatched.

This clonotype was recorded many times. The J gene is TRBJ2-5, the V gene TRBV4-1; possible D gene TRBD1, 5 bases. Deletions cut 4 bases from V and 1 base from J, with 16 bases between. The germline V gene has CDR1 MGHRA and CDR2 YSYEKL. The CDR3 extends over 16 amino acids. CDR3 sequence reads: CASSPPPGLTQETQYF. CDR3 nucleotides: TGCGCCAGCAGCCCCCCCCCAGGGTTGACCCAAGAGACCCAGTACTTC.

This clonotype was detected a few times. The gene calls are TRBV7-2 and TRBJ2-1; 10 nucleotides match TRBD2. Unmatched junction bases numbered 9, after V lost 4 bases and J lost 0 bases. This CDR3 comprises 18 residues. The germline CDR1 and CDR2 sequences are SGHTA and FQGNSA. The CDR3 DNA is TGTGCCAGCAGCTCGGACCTCTTAGCGGGGGGCTCCTACAATGAGCAGTTCTTC. This codes for CASSSDLLAGGSYNEQFF.

This clonotype was seen at least ten times. The chain carries TRBV12-5 and TRBJ2-3; weak D call: TRBD2 (5 bases). Trimming stripped 2 bases from V and 5 bases from J, with 8 bases between. CDR3 length: 13 residues. The V gene's germline CDR1 is LGHNT and CDR2 FRNRAP. The CDR3 DNA reads as TGTGCTAGTGGTTTGATAGGAGGAGATACGCAGTATTTT. Translating gives CASGLIGGDTQYF.

CDR3 amino acids: CASHGTGVYEQYF. DNA for the CDR3: TGTGCCAGCCACGGGACAGGGGTATACGAGCAGTACTTC. This chain connects TRBV18 to TRBJ2-7, with 10 bases fitting TRBD1. V was clipped by 8 bases and J by 4 bases; unmatched bases: 5. The germline V gene has CDR1 KGHSH and CDR2 LQKENI. The CDR3 sequence is 13 residues long.

This clonotype was recorded many times. The CDR3 protein is CASSSRRAKAGEETQYF. As DNA, the CDR3 is TGTGCCAGCAGCTCCCGACGGGCTAAAGCGGGGGAAGAGACCCAGTACTTC. The V gene is TRBV7-2, the J gene TRBJ2-5; 8 bases align to TRBD2. Germline V gene sequence: CDR1 SGHTA, CDR2 FQGNSA. J lost 3 bases, V lost 4 bases, and 13 bases had no gene match. CDR3 length equals 17 residues.

This clonotype showed up many times. The rearrangement uses TRBV7-7 and TRBJ1-5, with D possibly matching TRBD1 (6 bases). Germline V gene lookup returns CDR1 SSHAT and CDR2 FNYEAQ (reference sequence). The V gene lost 5 bases and the J gene lost 4 bases, with 18 bases spanning the gap. This CDR3 has 16 amino acids. The CDR3 sequence: CASSAHGGQPNQPQHF. The DNA of the CDR3 is TGTGCCAGCAGCGCCCATGGTGGACAGCCGAATCAGCCCCAGCATTTT.

This clonotype was seen a few times. The V call is TRBV19, the J call TRBJ1-5; no clear D. CDR1 LNHDA and CDR2 SQIVND come from the germline V gene (reference sequence). The CDR3 has 14 residues. V was shortened by 3 bases and J by 1 base, with 7 bases between the two germline ends. The CDR3: CASSIWESNQPQHF. Here the CDR3 DNA reads TGTGCCAGTAGTATTTGGGAGAGCAATCAGCCCCAGCATTTT.

This clonotype was detected ten times or more. The J gene is TRBJ1-2, the V gene TRBV7-2; no clear D gene. V was pared by 5 bases and J by 8 bases, with 9 bases between. CDR1 is SGHTA and CDR2 is FQGNSA in the germline V gene. The CDR3 contains 11 residues. For the CDR3, the DNA is TGTGCCAGCAGCCCTGGTCCCGGCTACACCTTC. Amino acids: CASSPGPGYTF.

This clonotype was counted ten times or more. The chain recombines TRBV5-1 with TRBJ1-6; TRBD1 matches 7 bases. V lost 7 bases and J lost 5; bases outside the gene matches: 3. The CDR3 has 13 amino acids. Per germline, CDR1 SGHRS and CDR2 YFSETQ. The CDR3 bases are TGCGCCAGCTGTGACAGGGATAATTCACCCCTCCACTTT. It is translated as CASCDRDNSPLHF.

There are a few counts of this clonotype. The rearrangement joins TRBV19 to TRBJ1-1; D gene unclear. Germline V gene data show CDR1 as LNHDA and CDR2 as SQIVND (reference sequence). The CDR3 consists of 11 residues. The germline V and J ends were trimmed by 9 bases and 0 bases, with 5 bases remaining between them. CDR3 DNA: TGTGCCAGGACCCTGAACACTGAAGCTTTCTTT. Amino acid sequence: CARTLNTEAFF.

This clonotype appeared many times. This rearrangement joins TRBV4-1 to TRBJ2-5, with TRBD1 as a possible D gene (6 bases). Germline-derived CDR1 and CDR2 are MGHRA and YSYEKL. The CDR3 loop spans 15 amino acids. With 1 base removed from V and 5 bases from J, the gap between germline ends came to 14 bases. CDR3 region: CASSQALVGGETQYF. In nucleotides, the CDR3 is TGCGCCAGCAGCCAAGCATTGGTAGGGGGTGAGACCCAGTACTTC.

This clonotype was detected many times. This chain uses TRBV6-5 with TRBJ2-1, with 8 bases that match TRBD2. J lost 4 bases, V lost 6 bases, and 8 bases had no gene match. The CDR3 runs 15 residues. Germline loops: CDR1 MNHEY, CDR2 SVGAGI. CDR3 region: CASSSVAGRYNEQFF. The DNA for the CDR3 is TGTGCCAGCAGCTCAGTAGCGGGGCGATACAATGAGCAGTTCTTC.

This clonotype was seen ten or more times. The V gene is TRBV28, the J gene TRBJ2-4, with 9 bases fitting TRBD2. The CDR3 covers 14 residues. Per the germline V gene, CDR1 is MDHEN and CDR2 is SYDVKM. Trimming at V came to 7 bases and at J to 9 bases, leaving 10 bases not matched to a gene. CDR3 DNA: TGTGCCAGCACAACCGGGACTAGCTCGACCATTCAGTACTTC. It is translated as CASTTGTSSTIQYF.

This clonotype was seen many times. The chain uses TRBV27 and TRBJ2-5, with 10 bases lining up with TRBD2. J lost 1 base, V lost 3 bases, and 14 bases had no gene match. The length of the CDR3 is 19 residues. From germline, CDR1 is MNHEY and CDR2 SMNVEV (reference sequence). Here the CDR3 reads CASSFSPRTSGGLQETQYF. The CDR3 bases are TGTGCCAGCAGTTTCTCACCCCGGACTAGCGGAGGTCTCCAAGAGACCCAGTACTTC.

The chain combines TRBV6-4 with TRBJ2-5; D perhaps matches TRBD2 (5 bases). CDR3 length: 13 amino acids. The germline V gene has CDR1 MRHNA and CDR2 SNTAGT. Trimming took off 0 bases at V and 6 bases at J, with 8 bases between the two ends. The CDR3 DNA is TGTGCCAGCAGTGACTCGAGCGGCCAGACCCAGTACTTC. The encoded protein is CASSDSSGQTQYF.

This clonotype was detected ten times or more. The rearrangement uses TRBV12-3 or TRBV12-4 and TRBJ2-5; 10 bases map to TRBD2. V was clipped by 7 bases and J by 13 bases; unmatched bases: 15. The CDR3 is made up of 14 amino acids. This CDR3 is CASTLGASGGSPYF. The CDR3 region has the DNA TGTGCCAGCACCCTCGGGGCTAGCGGGGGTTCTCCGTACTTC.

At least ten counts were recorded for this clonotype. The V call is TRBV28, the J call TRBJ2-3, with 8 bases aligning to TRBD2. The junction had 9 bases not matched to a gene; V was cut back by 3 bases and J by 1 base. Germline loops: CDR1 MDHEN, CDR2 SYDVKM. CDR3 size: 17 residues. The CDR3 nucleotides are TGTGCCAGCAGTTTTCTCCCCGGGGGGGCCGGCACAGATACGCAGTATTTT. Translation gives CASSFLPGGAGTDTQYF.

This clonotype was detected many times. The rearrangement joins TRBV3-1 to TRBJ1-3, with D unclear. There are 16 residues in the CDR3. V was pared by 2 bases and J by 2 bases, with 13 bases between. Germline V CDR1 and CDR2: LGHDT, YNNKEL (reference sequence). In DNA form, the CDR3 reads TGTGCCAGCAGCCAACCCCTCTTTGAGGCTGGAAACACCATATATTTT. This gives the protein CASSQPLFEAGNTIYF.

This clonotype came up many times. J is TRBJ2-4 and V is TRBV6-6; 8 bases line up with TRBD1. V trimming: 4 bases; J trimming: 1 base; junction bases outside the gene matches: 15. CDR3 length equals 19 residues. Germline-derived CDR1 and CDR2 are MNHNY and SVGAGI (reference sequence). The DNA for the CDR3 is TGTGCCAGCAGTTCCCGGACAGGGTCGTTGGGGGTTGCCAAAAACATTCAGTACTTC. Amino acid sequence: CASSSRTGSLGVAKNIQYF.

This clonotype was counted ten times or more. V usage is TRBV7-2 and J usage is TRBJ1-3; a weak D match, TRBD1 (6 bases). CDR1 and CDR2 (germline): SGHTA, FQGNSA. V lost 4 bases and J 2 bases, leaving 12 bases between the germline ends. This CDR3 contains 15 residues. The CDR3, as DNA: TGTGCCAGCAGCTCCCAAGGGGGGGCTGGAAACACCATATATTTT. Encoded protein: CASSSQGGAGNTIYF.

This clonotype was observed a handful of times. This chain joins TRBV3-1 and TRBJ2-1; no firm D call. Trimming removed 2 bases from V and 6 bases from J, with 5 bases in between. Germline values: CDR1 LGHDT, CDR2 YNNKEL (reference sequence). The CDR3 runs 12 residues. CDR3 loop: CASSQRSNEQFF. The CDR3 DNA reads TGTGCCAGCAGCCAACGGAGCAATGAGCAGTTCTTC.

This clonotype was detected many times. The CDR3 nucleotides read TGTGCCAGCAGCCAAGATCCGGGAGGGGGTCGTGAGCAGTTCTTC. This encodes CASSQDPGGGREQFF. V gene TRBV14 combines with J gene TRBJ2-1; 8 bases agree with TRBD2. Germline values: CDR1 SGHDN, CDR2 FVKESK. The CDR3 is 15 amino acids. J lost 9 bases, V lost 0 bases, and 7 bases had no gene match. The full variable domain, rest sourced from reference TRBV14 and TRBJ2-1, is EAGVTQFPSHSVIEKGQTVTLRCDPISGHDNLYWYRRVMGKEIKFLLHFVKESKQDESGMPNNRFLAERTGGTYSTLKVQPAELEDSGVYFCASSQDPGGGREQFFGPGTRLTVL.